Presented here are 25 T cell receptor beta chains from one specimen sequenced in a study of T cell changes during pregnancy in multiple sclerosis. Clones were sequenced by immunoSEQ multiplex PCR, and TCRdb holds only the in-frame ones, with some missing. The profile shows roughly 87,000 clones, roughly nine tenths of them singletons. The sample here was PBMCs, taken in the first trimester of pregnancy. These TCRs come from a female donor in good health, serving as a control in a pregnancy study. Some clones in this sample may be carry-over from other donors' samples.

This rearrangement joins TRBV18 to TRBJ2-3, with D maybe TRBD2 (5 bases). CDR1 is KGHSH and CDR2 is LQKENI in the germline V gene. The CDR3 loop spans 16 amino acids. Between the trimmed V and J ends, which lost 11 bases and 5 bases, there was a span of 26 bases. Here the CDR3 reads CASSRVQPWERDTQYF. The DNA of the CDR3 is TGTGCCTCCTCAAGGGTCCAGCCATGGGAGAGAGATACGCAGTATTTT.

The J gene is TRBJ1-2, the V gene TRBV5-4, with D possibly TRBD1 on 5 matching bases. This CDR3 contains 15 residues. V was trimmed by 4 bases and J by 8 bases, leaving 21 bases between them. The V gene's germline CDR1 is SGHNT and CDR2 YYREEE (reference sequence). The chain's CDR3 is CASSTGRVKGRGYTF. CDR3 bases: TGTGCCAGCAGCACCGGCAGGGTGAAAGGCCGCGGCTACACCTTC.

The chain carries TRBV19 and TRBJ2-5; 9 bases fit TRBD2. The ends lost 4 bases at V and 5 bases at J; junction bases unmatched: 8. CDR1 is LNHDA, CDR2 SQIVND, per germline (reference sequence). The length of the CDR3 is 15 residues. CDR3 sequence reads: CASSNRGGGYETQYF. The CDR3 nucleotides read TGTGCCAGTAGTAACCGCGGGGGGGGTTACGAGACCCAGTACTTC.

The table lists this clone with a count of one. V usage is TRBV19 and J usage is TRBJ2-1, with 7 bases identical to TRBD1. CDR1 is LNHDA, CDR2 SQIVND, per germline (reference sequence). Trimming removed 6 bases from V and 5 bases from J; junction bases left unmatched: 7. The CDR3 contains 14 residues. In nucleotides, the CDR3 is TGTGCCAGTAGGGAGACAGGGTGGAACAATGAGCAGTTCTTC. Amino acid sequence: CASRETGWNNEQFF.

The chain carries TRBV7-9 and TRBJ2-1; 7 nucleotides agree with TRBD2. The CDR3 contains 14 residues. The germline CDR1 and CDR2 sequences are SEHNR and FQNEAQ (reference sequence). Trimming cost V 8 bases and J 8 bases; bases outside gene matches: 12. The CDR3 is CASALLREADEQFF. The CDR3 DNA follows: TGTGCCAGCGCACTACTCCGGGAGGCGGATGAGCAGTTCTTC. The full variable domain, its missing parts supplied by reference TRBV7-9 and TRBJ2-1, is DTGVSQNPRHKITKRGQNVTFRCDPISEHNRLYWYRQTLGQGPEFLTYFQNEAQLEKSRLLSDRFSAERPKGSFSTLEIQRTEQGDSAMYLCASALLREADEQFFGPGTRLTVL.

This sequence joins TRBV11-2 and TRBJ2-5; D remains unclear. The CDR3 extends over 13 amino acids. The V gene lost 3 bases and the J gene lost 3 bases, with 8 bases spanning the gap. CDR1 is SGHAT and CDR2 is FQNNGV in the germline V gene. The CDR3 nucleotides read TGTGCCAGCAGCTTTAGAATAAAAGAGACCCAGTACTTC. Amino acids: CASSFRIKETQYF.

This chain joins TRBV6-1 and TRBJ2-3; TRBD1 matches at 8 bases. Trimming cost V 0 bases and J 1 base; bases outside gene matches: 3. Germline assignment: CDR1 MNHNS and CDR2 SASEGT. This CDR3 has 16 residues. This CDR3 reads CASSEARGQGTDTQYF. DNA for the CDR3: TGTGCCAGCAGTGAAGCGCGGGGACAGGGCACAGATACGCAGTATTTT.

This clone came up a few times. This sequence joins TRBV7-8 and TRBJ2-3; 7 positions agree with TRBD2. The CDR3 runs to 15 residues. V lost 3 bases and J lost 3; bases outside the gene matches: 6. Germline values: CDR1 SGHVS, CDR2 FQNEAQ. CDR3 in DNA: TGTGCCAGCAGCTTTGTGGTTAGCGGGACAGATACGCAGTATTTT. Translating it yields CASSFVVSGTDTQYF.

V and J are TRBV28 and TRBJ1-4; 7 bases are a match to TRBD1. Germline lookup yields CDR1 MDHEN and CDR2 SYDVKM. This CDR3 is 14 amino acids long. The junction had 6 bases not matched to a gene; V was cut back by 3 bases and J by 8 bases. For the CDR3, the DNA is TGTGCCAGCAGTTTGGGGCAGGGGGACGAAAAACTGTTTTTT. Translated: CASSLGQGDEKLFF.

This clone has just one count. The rearrangement uses TRBV27 and TRBJ2-1; 8 bases agree with TRBD2. The germline CDR1 and CDR2 sequences are MNHEY and SMNVEV (reference sequence). This CDR3 has 13 amino acids. The V segment lost 8 bases and the J segment 2 bases; nucleotides outside the gene matches: 2. This CDR3 reads CASFSGTYNEQFF. The CDR3 DNA reads TGTGCCAGCTTTAGCGGGACCTACAATGAGCAGTTCTTC.

This sequence joins TRBV14 and TRBJ2-1; TRBD1 matches 7 bases. Per the germline V gene, CDR1 is SGHDN and CDR2 is FVKESK. The length of the CDR3 is 16 residues. J was trimmed by 6 bases and V by 4 bases; bases with no gene match: 12. This CDR3 is CASSRGQTIGINEQFF. The CDR3 DNA reads TGTGCCAGCAGCCGGGGACAGACTATCGGCATCAATGAGCAGTTCTTC.

This chain uses TRBV13 with TRBJ2-3; D is undetermined. Between the trimmed V and J ends, which lost 3 bases and 0 bases, there was a span of 13 bases. The length of the CDR3 is 16 residues. The germline V gene has CDR1 PRHDT and CDR2 FYEKMQ (reference sequence). CDR3: CASSFMSAESTDTQYF. In DNA, the CDR3 is TGTGCCAGCAGCTTTATGTCGGCGGAAAGCACAGATACGCAGTATTTT. Drawing the rest from reference TRBV13 and TRBJ2-3, the complete variable domain is AAGVIQSPRHLIKEKRETATLKCYPIPRHDTVYWYQQGPGQDPQFLISFYEKMQSDKGSIPDRFSAQQFSDYHSELNMSSLELGDSALYFCASSFMSAESTDTQYFGPGTRLTVL.

The chain combines TRBV11-1 with TRBJ2-7; no definite D call. The CDR3 is 13 residues long. Per the germline V gene, CDR1 is SGHAT and CDR2 is FQDESV (reference sequence). Trimming removed 1 base at V and 2 bases at J, with 6 bases between. The CDR3: CASSLGQTYEQYF. The CDR3 DNA sequence: TGTGCCAGCAGCTTAGGGCAGACCTACGAGCAGTACTTC. The whole variable domain, filled in from reference TRBV11-1 and TRBJ2-7, reads EAEVAQSPRYKITEKSQAVAFWCDPISGHATLYWYRQILGQGPELLVQFQDESVVDDSQLPKDRFSAERLKGVDSTLKIQPAELGDSAMYLCASSLGQTYEQYFGPGTRLTVT.

Concerning this clone: At one of its ends the junction is not consistent with the germline gene, which may arise from a read error. Within the sample, other DNA sequences also encode this same CDR3. This chain links TRBV7-9 with TRBJ2-5, with D possibly TRBD1 on 8 matching bases. This CDR3 spans 14 amino acids. Germline CDR1 SEHNR, CDR2 FQNEAQ (reference sequence). CDR3 in amino acids: CASSLTGGERSQYF. CDR3 nucleotides: TGCGCCAGCAGCTTAACAGGGGGGGAGCGGTCCCAGTACTTC.

This clone showed up just once. The chain is built from TRBV27 and TRBJ2-1; possible D gene TRBD2, 6 bases. V was cut by 5 bases and J by 5 bases, with 10 bases left in between. The CDR3 spans 13 residues. Looked up from germline, CDR1 is MNHEY and CDR2 is SMNVEV (reference sequence). This CDR3 is CASSVAGNNEQFF. DNA for the CDR3: TGTGCCAGCAGTGTTGCGGGGAACAATGAGCAGTTCTTC.

The rearrangement joins TRBV9 to TRBJ2-1, with TRBD2 matching over 9 bases. The CDR3 contains 17 residues. Germline values: CDR1 SGDLS, CDR2 YYNGEE. The trim removed 1 base at V and 1 base at J, leaving 6 bases unmatched. Written as DNA, the CDR3 is TGTGCCAGCAGCGTAACGGGACTAGCTCTTTCCTACAATGAGCAGTTCTTC. Protein: CASSVTGLALSYNEQFF.

The genes are TRBV7-2 and TRBJ1-2; 9 nucleotides agree with TRBD1. The CDR3 has 14 residues. V lost 1 base, J lost 4 bases, and 1 base stayed unmatched. In germline, CDR1 is SGHTA, CDR2 FQGNSA. The CDR3 DNA is TGTGCCAGCAGCTTAGAGACAGGGGGCTATGGCTACACCTTC. As protein: CASSLETGGYGYTF.

This sequence joins TRBV29-1 and TRBJ2-7; 7 bases map to TRBD2. This CDR3 comprises 12 residues. Trimming at V came to 4 bases and at J to 1 base, leaving 1 base not matched to a gene. Germline CDR1 and CDR2: SQVTM and ANQGSEA. CDR3 sequence reads: CSVASGSYEQYF. As DNA, the CDR3 is TGCAGCGTTGCTAGCGGATCCTACGAGCAGTACTTC.

This chain uses TRBV2 with TRBJ1-6, with D perhaps TRBD1 (6 bases). CDR3 size: 16 residues. Trimming removed 5 bases from V and 8 bases from J, with 19 bases in between. The germline gives CDR1 SNHLY, CDR2 FYNNEI. DNA for the CDR3: TGTGCCAGCAGTCAATTGGACAGTCGGGTATATTCACCCCTCCACTTT. It encodes CASSQLDSRVYSPLHF.

The chain joins TRBV27 to TRBJ1-3; D unclear. V lost 2 bases and J lost 4, with 9 bases in between. CDR1 is MNHEY and CDR2 is SMNVEV in the germline V gene (reference sequence). This CDR3 contains 14 residues. The CDR3 here is CASSLRRAGNTIYF. DNA of the CDR3: TGTGCCAGCAGTTTACGGCGAGCGGGAAACACCATATATTTT.

The CDR3 DNA is TGTGCCAGCAGCCAAGGACAAGGGGCGGATGAGCAGTTCTTC. Protein product: CASSQGQGADEQFF. V usage is TRBV4-2 and J usage is TRBJ2-1, with D possibly TRBD1 on 5 matching bases. V dropped 1 base and J dropped 8 bases, with 12 bases sitting between them. Germline assignment: CDR1 LGHNA and CDR2 YNFKEQ. CDR3 length: 14 amino acids.

The chain uses TRBV9 and TRBJ2-1; TRBD2 matches at 12 bases. V lost 4 bases, J lost 7 bases, and 6 bases stayed unmatched. The CDR3 length is 15 residues. Germline CDR1 SGDLS, CDR2 YYNGEE. The chain's CDR3 is CASSPWTSGENEQFF. The CDR3 DNA reads TGTGCCAGCAGCCCATGGACTAGCGGGGAAAATGAGCAGTTCTTC.

This clone was picked up one time. CDR3 region: CASSLARRTTNYGYTF. CDR3 in DNA: TGTGCCAGCAGCTTGGCCCGACGGACAACTAACTATGGCTACACCTTC. V is TRBV5-6 and J is TRBJ1-2; tentative D call: TRBD1 (5 bases). The CDR3 loop spans 16 amino acids. V dropped 0 bases and J dropped 0 bases, with 12 bases sitting between them. Germline assignment: CDR1 SGHDT and CDR2 YYEEEE. The full variable domain, its missing parts supplied by reference TRBV5-6 and TRBJ1-2, is DAGVTQSPTHLIKTRGQQVTLRCSPKSGHDTVSWYQQALGQGPQFIFQYYEEEERQRGNFPDRFSGHQFPNYSSELNVNALLLGDSALYLCASSLARRTTNYGYTFGSGTRLTVV.

The chain recombines TRBV4-2 with TRBJ1-1, with unresolved D. Germline V gene data show CDR1 as LGHNA and CDR2 as YNFKEQ. This CDR3 contains 14 residues. Trimming took 1 base from V and 0 from J, leaving 6 bases between them. The CDR3 DNA follows: TGTGCCAGCAGCCAAGCATTTTTGAACACTGAAGCTTTCTTT. This gives the protein CASSQAFLNTEAFF.

Within the sample, this clone is medium-sized (0.01 to 0.1%). The chain uses TRBV7-8 and TRBJ1-5; possible D gene TRBD1, 6 bases. Trimming removed 5 bases at V and 4 bases at J, with 9 bases between. CDR1 and CDR2 from the germline V gene are SGHVS and FQNEAQ. This CDR3 contains 13 residues. The CDR3 DNA reads as TGTGCCAGCAGCCCAGGGGTAAATCAGCCCCAGCATTTT. This codes for CASSPGVNQPQHF.